The rows below give T cell receptor beta chains drawn from one sample of a study of blood T cell repertoires in COVID-19. Sequenced by immunoSEQ multiplex PCR; TCRdb stores in-frame clones only, minus some. The sample contains 410,000 or so clones, roughly 90% of which appear only once. Sequencing was performed on peripheral blood. The receptors stem from a woman aged 40 to 50 with COVID-19, enrolled during active disease. Both conserved end residues are part of each CDR3. The D gene is left open where the match is weak. A row's size may be missing; if present it is once, few, many or a size class.

size	V	D	J	DNA	CDR3
NA	TRBV29-1	NA	TRBJ2-3	TGCAGCGTTGACCCTCGACAGTCCACAGATACGCAGTATTTT	CSVDPRQSTDTQYF
NA	TRBV12-3/TRBV12-4	NA	TRBJ1-2	TGTGCCAGCAGTTTAGCCGGTCTCTATGGCTACACCTTC	CASSLAGLYGYTF
NA	TRBV29-1	NA	TRBJ1-4	TGCAGCGTTGGGGATAGCAGGGGAGGGGTTTTCCCCCAGGGAAAACTGTTTTTT	CSVGDSRGGVFPQGKLFF
NA	TRBV10-3	TRBD1	TRBJ2-7	TGTGCCATCAGTGATCTAGGGCAGGGGGTCTCCTACGAGCAGTACTTC	CAISDLGQGVSYEQYF
NA	TRBV19	NA	TRBJ1-5	TGTGCCAGCAAGGGGGTCGCCTTCAATCAGCCCCAGCATTTT	CASKGVAFNQPQHF
NA	TRBV7-2	NA	TRBJ1-5	TGTGCCAGCAGCCTTCTGATGTCCGGGCCCCAGCATTTT	CASSLLMSGPQHF
NA	TRBV4-3	NA	TRBJ1-1	TGCGCCAGCAGCCAGGAGACGGTGAACACTGAAGCTTTCTTT	CASSQETVNTEAFF
once	TRBV29-1	TRBD1	TRBJ2-7	TGCAGCGGCGGAACAGGGGGCAGCTCCTACGAGCAGTACTTC	CSGGTGGSSYEQYF
once	TRBV19	TRBD2	TRBJ2-7	TGTGCCAGTAGTCCCGGACTAGCGGGGCACCCTAAGGTCGAGCAGTACTTC	CASSPGLAGHPKVEQYF
NA	TRBV28	NA	TRBJ2-1	TGTGCCAGCAGTATACTATCCGGACAGATACAAGAGCAGTTCTTC	CASSILSGQIQEQFF
NA	TRBV29-1	NA	TRBJ2-2	TGCAGCGTTGAAGATCAGGTTAACGGGGAGCTGTTTTTT	CSVEDQVNGELFF
NA	TRBV7-9	NA	TRBJ1-4	TGTGCCAGCAGCCCAGGGTTAGCTAATGAAAAACTGTTTTTT	CASSPGLANEKLFF
NA	TRBV2	NA	TRBJ1-3	TGTGCCAGCAGTGAAGCGCAAGGAGCTGGAAACACCATATATTTT	CASSEAQGAGNTIYF
NA	TRBV6-2/TRBV6-3	NA	TRBJ2-1	TGTGCCAGCAGTCCCACGCAGTACAATGAGCAGTTCTTC	CASSPTQYNEQFF
NA	TRBV3-1/TRBV3-2	NA	TRBJ1-1	TGTGCCAGCAGCCAGGGGGAGGACACTGAAGCTTTCTTT	CASSQGEDTEAFF
NA	TRBV7-2	NA	TRBJ2-3	TGTGCCAGCAGCTTAAACGGCAGGGGATCTACAGATACGCAGTATTTT	CASSLNGRGSTDTQYF
NA	TRBV4-3	NA	TRBJ2-2	TGCGCCAGCAGCCAGAACAGGCTAAACACCGGGGAGCTGTTTTTT	CASSQNRLNTGELFF
NA	TRBV27	NA	TRBJ2-5	TGTGCCAGCAGTTCGAGGAGCGGCCAAGAGACCCAGTACTTC	CASSSRSGQETQYF
NA	TRBV7-3	TRBD2	TRBJ2-1	TGTGCCAGCAGCTTATCCCTAGCGGGGTCGGAGCAGTTCTTC	CASSLSLAGSEQFF
NA	TRBV20-1	NA	TRBJ2-3	TGCAGTGCTAGTACAGGAGCCACAGATACGCAGTATTTT	CSASTGATDTQYF
once	TRBV7-2	NA	TRBJ2-5	TGTGCCAGCAGCTTATTGGGGGGAGCGGACTTC	CASSLLGGADF
NA	TRBV6-5	NA	TRBJ1-5	TGTGCCAGTATCGAGAGATATAGCAATCAGCCCCAGCATTTT	CASIERYSNQPQHF
NA	TRBV24-1	NA	TRBJ1-3	TGTGCCACCAGTGCGGGGGGGGCTGGAAACACCATATATTTT	CATSAGGAGNTIYF
NA	TRBV19	NA	TRBJ1-2	TGTGCCAGTAGTATTAGTAACTATGGCTACACCTTC	CASSISNYGYTF
NA	TRBV29-1	TRBD2	TRBJ2-1	TGCAGCGTACCGGGGACTAGCGGGGGTCCCTCCTACAATGAGCAGTTCTTC	CSVPGTSGGPSYNEQFF
NA	TRBV2	NA	TRBJ2-2	TGTGCCAGCAGTGGTCCCCGGGGGACCGGGGAGCTGTTTTTT	CASSGPRGTGELFF
NA	TRBV9	NA	TRBJ1-5	TGTGCCAGCTCGGGTCGGCTTAATCAGCCCCAGCATTTT	CASSGRLNQPQHF
NA	TRBV30	NA	TRBJ1-1	TGTGCCTGGAGTCCCGTAGGGAGTGCCAGACACGACACTGAAGCTTTCTTT	CAWSPVGSARHDTEAFF
NA	TRBV6-5	TRBD1	TRBJ1-2	TGTGCCAGCAGTTACAGGGGGCACAAATATGGCTACACCTTC	CASSYRGHKYGYTF
NA	TRBV12-3/TRBV12-4	NA	TRBJ2-2	TGTGCCAGTACACGCACCGGGGAGCTGTTTTTT	CASTRTGELFF
NA	TRBV2	TRBD1	TRBJ1-2	TGTGCCAGCAGGGAATTCACAGGGGCCCCTACACTCTATGGCTACACCTTC	CASREFTGAPTLYGYTF
NA	TRBV5-1	NA	TRBJ2-7	TGCGCCAGCAGCCGTCAAGCGGCGCCCTCCTACGAGCAGTACTTC	CASSRQAAPSYEQYF
NA	TRBV5-8	TRBD1	TRBJ2-1	TGTGCCAGCAGCTTGGGGGACAGGGGATCCTACAATGAGCAGTTCTTC	CASSLGDRGSYNEQFF
NA	TRBV6-5	TRBD1	TRBJ2-3	TGTGCCAGCAGCCGACAGGGAGAAACAGATACGCAGTATTTT	CASSRQGETDTQYF
NA	TRBV7-2	NA	TRBJ2-7	TGTGCCAGCAGCTTAGCGCTCGGGACATCCCACGAGCAGTACTTC	CASSLALGTSHEQYF
NA	TRBV18	NA	TRBJ1-2	TGTGCCAGCTTTGCCGACAGGAACAACTATGGCTACACCTTC	CASFADRNNYGYTF
few	TRBV2	NA	TRBJ1-5	TGTGCCAGCATGGCAAGCAATCAGCCCCAGCATTTT	CASMASNQPQHF